The rows below give T cell receptor beta chains drawn from one sample of a study of blood T cell repertoires in COVID-19. Using immunoSEQ multiplex PCR, the repertoire was profiled, and TCRdb retains in-frame clones only, with some absent. The data show over 250,000 clones, around 89% seen once. Input material: PBMCs or T cells enriched from blood (not recorded which). The receptors derive from a man between 40 and 49 years old who had recovered from COVID-19. CDR3s include the opening cysteine and the closing phenylalanine or tryptophan. D genes are given only for firm matches. Clone size is given for some rows only: seen once, a few or many times, or a class if the clone is expanded.

clone size	V gene	D gene	J gene	CDR3 protein	CDR3 DNA
-	TRBV6-5	TRBD1	TRBJ2-5	CASRPDRGRETQYF	TGTGCCAGCAGACCCGACAGGGGGAGGGAGACCCAGTACTTC
-	TRBV6-5	-	TRBJ1-1	CASRGGGANTEAFF	TGTGCCAGCAGAGGGGGGGGAGCGAACACTGAAGCTTTCTTT
few	TRBV28	TRBD1	TRBJ1-6	CASGPDRESSPLHF	TGTGCCAGCGGGCCGGACAGGGAGTCTTCACCCCTCCACTTT
-	TRBV19	TRBD2	TRBJ2-3	CASSTLVVAGNHTDTQYF	TGTGCCAGTAGCACCCTTGTGGTAGCGGGGAACCACACAGATACGCAGTATTTT
-	TRBV19	TRBD2	TRBJ2-3	CASSPQVAGGLYTQYF	TGTGCCAGTAGTCCCCAGGTAGCGGGGGGTCTATATACGCAGTATTTT
-	TRBV19	TRBD1	TRBJ2-7	CASSVGTGEGLSYEQYF	TGTGCCAGTAGTGTTGGGACAGGAGAAGGTTTATCCTACGAGCAGTACTTC
-	TRBV11-2	TRBD1	TRBJ2-1	CASSLFGINWGQYNEQFF	TGTGCCAGCAGCTTATTCGGTATAAACTGGGGACAGTACAATGAGCAGTTCTTC
-	TRBV13	-	TRBJ2-3	CASSSPSQGTDTQYF	TGTGCCAGCAGCTCCCCCTCACAGGGTACAGATACGCAGTATTTT
-	TRBV11-2	-	TRBJ1-4	CASSLTGTNEKLFF	TGTGCCAGCAGCTTAACGGGGACTAATGAAAAACTGTTTTTT
-	TRBV27	-	TRBJ2-5	CASSNHRVAKETQYF	TGTGCCAGCAGTAACCACAGGGTTGCGAAGGAGACCCAGTACTTC
once	TRBV5-1	TRBD1	TRBJ2-2	CASSLFSGQGNTGELFF	TGCGCCAGCAGCTTGTTTTCCGGACAGGGAAACACCGGGGAGCTGTTTTTT
-	TRBV10-3	-	TRBJ1-3	CAISESTGGGPGNTIYF	TGTGCCATCAGTGAGTCGACGGGCGGGGGCCCTGGAAACACCATATATTTT
-	TRBV30	-	TRBJ2-7	CAWSGGPYEQYF	TGTGCCTGGAGTGGGGGGCCGTACGAGCAGTACTTC
-	TRBV10-1	TRBD2	TRBJ2-3	CASKPGLAGRAVCITDTQYF	TGCGCCAGCAAACCGGGACTAGCGGGAAGAGCCGTCTGTATCACAGATACGCAGTATTTT
-	TRBV28	TRBD1	TRBJ2-3	CASSSRQGFQDTQYF	TGTGCCAGCAGTAGCCGACAGGGCTTTCAAGATACGCAGTATTTT
-	TRBV6-5	-	TRBJ1-5	CASSYVQGFQPQHF	TGTGCCAGCAGTTACGTCCAGGGCTTTCAGCCCCAGCATTTT
-	TRBV7-3	TRBD2	TRBJ2-5	CASSLTGLAGVETQYF	TGTGCCAGCAGCTTAACAGGACTAGCGGGGGTAGAGACCCAGTACTTC
few	TRBV2	-	TRBJ1-4	CASSVGDSINEKLFF	TGTGCCAGCAGTGTAGGCGACAGCATTAATGAAAAACTGTTTTTT
-	TRBV19	TRBD1	TRBJ1-6	CASTKDRAGSPLHF	TGTGCCAGTACTAAGGACAGGGCTGGTTCACCCCTCCACTTT
-	TRBV13	-	TRBJ2-1	CASSFGLMVRNEQFF	TGTGCCAGCAGCTTTGGGCTGATGGTTAGGAATGAGCAGTTCTTC
-	TRBV4-1	-	TRBJ1-3	CASSQPGRTDYSGNTIYF	TGCGCCAGCAGCCAACCTGGAAGGACAGACTACTCTGGAAACACCATATATTTT
-	TRBV5-6	-	TRBJ2-7	CASSLLIREAYEQYF	TGTGCCAGCAGCTTGCTGATCAGGGAAGCCTACGAGCAGTACTTC
-	TRBV11-2	-	TRBJ2-3	CASSLRGSAGVGTDTQYF	TGTGCCAGCAGCCTAAGGGGGTCTGCGGGAGTCGGCACAGATACGCAGTATTTT
-	TRBV2	TRBD1	TRBJ2-5	CASSADRVQETQYF	TGTGCCAGCAGCGCGGACAGGGTACAAGAGACCCAGTACTTC
-	TRBV28	-	TRBJ1-3	CASSSEGRPLSGNTIYF	TGTGCCAGCAGTTCCGAGGGTCGGCCCCTCTCTGGAAACACCATATATTTT
-	TRBV13	-	TRBJ1-1	CASSLRGYKNTEAFF	TGTGCCAGCAGCTTGCGGGGGTACAAGAACACTGAAGCTTTCTTT
-	TRBV6-5	TRBD1	TRBJ1-5	CASRWDREQPQHF	TGTGCCAGCAGATGGGACAGGGAACAGCCCCAGCATTTT
-	TRBV5-6	-	TRBJ1-1	CASRQQGITEAFF	TGTGCCAGCAGACAACAGGGAATCACTGAAGCTTTCTTT
few	TRBV23-1	TRBD1	TRBJ2-5	CASISWPSPGTGDKETQYF	TGCGCCAGCATTAGCTGGCCCTCTCCCGGGACAGGAGATAAAGAGACCCAGTACTTC
-	TRBV27	-	TRBJ2-1	CASSFRAPIARYNEQFF	TGTGCCAGCAGTTTCAGGGCCCCCATCGCCCGATACAATGAGCAGTTCTTC
-	TRBV2	-	TRBJ2-3	CASSVDGPGNTDTQYF	TGTGCCAGCAGTGTTGATGGACCGGGGAACACAGATACGCAGTATTTT
-	TRBV2	TRBD2	TRBJ2-1	CASSAGLAGVAGNEQFF	TGTGCCAGCAGCGCGGGACTAGCGGGAGTTGCGGGAAATGAGCAGTTCTTC
once	TRBV28	-	TRBJ1-5	CASGWGGNQPQHF	TGTGCCAGCGGTTGGGGGGGCAATCAGCCCCAGCATTTT
-	TRBV7-3	-	TRBJ2-7	CASSRDRAGGEQYF	TGTGCCAGCAGCCGAGACCGGGCCGGGGGCGAGCAGTACTTC
-	TRBV27	-	TRBJ1-1	CASSPDLQGDTEAFF	TGTGCCAGCAGTCCTGACCTCCAGGGTGACACTGAAGCTTTCTTT
-	TRBV6-2/TRBV6-3	TRBD1	TRBJ2-4	CASSSDRGLASKNIQYF	TGTGCCAGCAGTTCGGACAGGGGGCTGGCTTCCAAAAACATTCAGTACTTC
-	TRBV5-1	-	TRBJ1-5	CASSLGPGQVGGQPQHF	TGCGCCAGCAGCTTGGGTCCCGGGCAGGTAGGAGGGCAGCCCCAGCATTTT
-	TRBV12-5	TRBD1	TRBJ1-2	CASGPRTGNYGYTF	TGTGCTAGTGGCCCGCGGACAGGGAACTATGGCTACACCTTC
few	TRBV19	-	TRBJ1-5	CASSITRDSNQPQHF	TGTGCCAGTAGTATAACGAGGGATAGCAATCAGCCCCAGCATTTT
-	TRBV15	-	TRBJ2-1	CATSRETMLSEQFF	TGTGCCACCAGCAGAGAGACAATGTTAAGTGAGCAGTTCTTC
-	TRBV3-1/TRBV3-2	-	TRBJ2-3	CASTWQGTDTQYF	TGTGCCAGCACCTGGCAGGGCACAGATACGCAGTATTTT